The 9 T cell receptor beta chains given below trace back to one sample, sequenced in a study of CD8 T cells in ankylosing spondylitis. TCRdb itself ran the 5' RACE reads through MiXCR, one entry per CDR3 protein. The table includes about 510,000 distinct CDR3 sequences, approximately 5% detected once. These receptors' targets are unknown. Study observations and caveats: Ankylosing spondylitis blood appeared to be characterized by a TCR beta motif of eight highly homologous variants.

Source material: blood, either unsorted or a sorted T cell fraction (not recorded which). The receptors stem from a male donor with ankylosing spondylitis.

This clonotype was recorded many times. The rearrangement links TRBV5-1 to TRBJ1-1; perhaps TRBD1 as D (6 bases). The CDR3 runs 16 residues. Trimming removed 0 bases at V and 0 bases at J, with 12 bases between. CDR1 is SGHRS, CDR2 YFSETQ, per germline. As DNA, the CDR3 is TGCGCCAGCAGCTTGGTTGCGGGGGCCCTGAACACTGAAGCTTTCTTT. As protein: CASSLVAGALNTEAFF.

The sample holds many counts of this clonotype. This chain links TRBV6-2 or TRBV6-3 with TRBJ2-3; 9 nucleotides align to TRBD2. Germline V CDR1 and CDR2: MNHEY, SVGEGT. J gave up 1 base and V 6 bases, and 8 bases lay outside the gene matches. This CDR3 is 16 amino acids long. The CDR3 protein is CASSHRVAGGTDTQYF. In DNA, the CDR3 is TGTGCCAGCAGCCACCGGGTAGCGGGAGGCACAGATACGCAGTATTTT.

Ten or more counts support this clonotype. The V call is TRBV6-5, the J call TRBJ2-3; 11 bases fit TRBD2. Germline values: CDR1 MNHEY, CDR2 SVGAGI. CDR3 length: 16 residues. J lost 3 bases, V lost 6 bases, and 8 bases had no gene match. CDR3 nucleotide sequence: TGTGCCAGCAGATCCTCGGGACTAGCGGAAACAGATACGCAGTATTTT. It translates to CASRSSGLAETDTQYF.

This clonotype came up many times. The chain has TRBV5-8 and TRBJ2-5; TRBD2 agrees at 8 bases. The germline gives CDR1 SGHTS, CDR2 YDEGEE. Unmatched junction bases numbered 8, after V lost 2 bases and J lost 5 bases. This CDR3 region has 15 residues. The CDR3 here is CASSFNREGPETQYF. DNA for the CDR3: TGTGCCAGCAGCTTTAACCGGGAGGGGCCGGAGACCCAGTACTTC.

The gene calls are TRBV4-2 and TRBJ2-6; D could derive from TRBD1 or TRBD2 (6 bases each). There are 14 residues in the CDR3. CDR1 LGHNA and CDR2 YNFKEQ come from the germline V gene. Trimming cost V 3 bases and J 5 bases, with 8 bases left between them. For the CDR3, the DNA is TGTGCCAGCAGCCAGGGGGGCAGGGCCAACGTCCTGACTTTC. Protein product: CASSQGGRANVLTF.

This clonotype was observed many times. The V and J genes are TRBV4-3 and TRBJ2-3, with no clear D. The CDR3 runs 14 residues. Per the germline V gene, CDR1 is LGHNA and CDR2 is YSLEER. The V end lost 5 bases, the J end lost 2 bases, and 11 bases lay between the germline ends. As DNA, the CDR3 is TGCGCCAGCAGCGTCGACCCGGACACAGATACGCAGTATTTT. This translates into CASSVDPDTDTQYF.

This sequence joins TRBV7-2 and TRBJ2-3, with 9 positions matching TRBD2. There are 14 residues in the CDR3. CDR1 is SGHTA, CDR2 FQGNSA, per germline. V trimming: 1 base; J trimming: 14 bases; junction bases outside the gene matches: 10. The CDR3 protein is CASSLGVAGGPLYF. The CDR3 DNA reads as TGTGCCAGCAGCTTAGGGGTTGCGGGGGGGCCCCTGTATTTT.

This clonotype was picked up many times. Written as DNA, the CDR3 is TGTGCCAGCAAAGGAGCAGCTGCAACTAATGAAAAACTGTTTTTT. Amino acids: CASKGAAATNEKLFF. The chain joins TRBV6-1 to TRBJ1-4; no firm D call. The CDR3 sequence is 15 residues long. V was cut by 7 bases and J by 0 bases, with 12 bases left in between. Germline V lookup: CDR1 MNHNS, CDR2 SASEGT.

Ten or more counts support this clonotype. The chain joins TRBV25-1 to TRBJ2-3; D is perhaps TRBD1 or TRBD2 (6 bases each). The V end was cut by 3 bases, the J end by 0 bases, with 16 bases between. The germline V gene encodes CDR1 MGHDK and CDR2 SYGVNS. The CDR3 runs 17 residues. CDR3 nucleotide sequence: TGTGCCAGCAGTGACCACCCGGGGGCGGAGAGCACAGATACGCAGTATTTT. Encoded protein: CASSDHPGAESTDTQYF.